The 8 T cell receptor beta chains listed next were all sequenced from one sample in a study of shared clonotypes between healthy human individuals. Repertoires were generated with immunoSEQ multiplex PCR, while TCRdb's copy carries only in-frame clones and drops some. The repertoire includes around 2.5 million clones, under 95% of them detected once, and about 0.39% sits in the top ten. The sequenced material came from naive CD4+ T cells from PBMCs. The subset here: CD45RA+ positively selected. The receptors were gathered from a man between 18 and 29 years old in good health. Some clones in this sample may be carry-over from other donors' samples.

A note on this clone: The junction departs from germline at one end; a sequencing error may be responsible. The DNA of the CDR3 is TGTGCCTGCAGCCGGACTAGCGTCACAGATACGCAGTATTTT. Translation gives CACSRTSVTDTQYF. The V and J genes are TRBV6-1 and TRBJ2-3, with 9 bases identical to TRBD2. The CDR3 runs 14 residues. Germline loops: CDR1 MNHNS, CDR2 SASEGT.

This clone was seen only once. CDR3 loop: CASTWGLGGATEAFF. In DNA, the CDR3 is TGTGCCAGCACTTGGGGCCTCGGGGGAGCCACTGAAGCTTTCTTT. The gene calls are TRBV27 and TRBJ1-1; possible D gene TRBD1, 5 bases. The germline V gene encodes CDR1 MNHEY and CDR2 SMNVEV (reference sequence). The ends were cut back, 7 bases at V and 4 bases at J, with 19 bases in the middle. The CDR3 has 15 residues.

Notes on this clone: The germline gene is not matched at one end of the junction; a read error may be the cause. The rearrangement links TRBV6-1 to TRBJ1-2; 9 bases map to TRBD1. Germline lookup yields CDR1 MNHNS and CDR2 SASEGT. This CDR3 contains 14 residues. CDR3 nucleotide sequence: TGTGCCAGCAGCGAAGGCCGACAGGGGGTTGGCTACACCTTC. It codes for CASSEGRQGVGYTF.

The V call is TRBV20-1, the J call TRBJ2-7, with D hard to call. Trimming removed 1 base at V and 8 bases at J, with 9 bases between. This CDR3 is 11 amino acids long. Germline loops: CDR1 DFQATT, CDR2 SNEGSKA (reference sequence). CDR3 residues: CSARVPAQQYF. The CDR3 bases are TGCAGTGCTAGAGTACCCGCTCAGCAGTACTTC.

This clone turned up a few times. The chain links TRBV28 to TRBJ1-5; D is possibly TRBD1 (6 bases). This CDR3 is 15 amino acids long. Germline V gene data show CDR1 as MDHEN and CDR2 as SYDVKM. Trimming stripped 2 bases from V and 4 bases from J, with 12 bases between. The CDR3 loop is CASSLTGAQNQPQHF. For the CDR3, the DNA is TGTGCCAGCAGTTTAACGGGGGCGCAGAATCAGCCCCAGCATTTT. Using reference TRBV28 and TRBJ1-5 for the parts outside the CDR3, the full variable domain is DVKVTQSSRYLVKRTGEKVFLECVQDMDHENMFWYRQDPGLGLRLIYFSYDVKMKEKGDIPEGYSVSREKKERFSLILESASTNQTSMYLCASSLTGAQNQPQHFGDGTRLSIL.

The CDR3 DNA reads as TGTGCCAGCCGAAAGGAAGGGGGAATGAACACTGAAGCTTTCTTT. As protein: CASRKEGGMNTEAFF. The chain carries TRBV2 and TRBJ1-1; tentative D call: TRBD1 (6 bases). There are 15 residues in the CDR3. Per the germline V gene, CDR1 is SNHLY and CDR2 is FYNNEI. V was trimmed by 8 bases and J by 0 bases, leaving 16 bases between them.

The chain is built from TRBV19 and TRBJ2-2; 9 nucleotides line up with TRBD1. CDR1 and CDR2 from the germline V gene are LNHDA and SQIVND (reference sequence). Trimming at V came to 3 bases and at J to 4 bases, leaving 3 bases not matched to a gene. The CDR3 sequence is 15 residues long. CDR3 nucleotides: TGTGCCAGTAGTATGCGACAGGGGGGCACCGGGGAGCTGTTTTTT. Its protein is CASSMRQGGTGELFF.

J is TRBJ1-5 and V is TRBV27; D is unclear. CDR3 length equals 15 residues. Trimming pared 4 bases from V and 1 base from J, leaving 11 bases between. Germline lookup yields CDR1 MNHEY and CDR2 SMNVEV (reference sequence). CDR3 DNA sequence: TGTGCCAGCAGTTCCGTTGACGGGAGCAATCAGCCCCAGCATTTT. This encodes CASSSVDGSNQPQHF.